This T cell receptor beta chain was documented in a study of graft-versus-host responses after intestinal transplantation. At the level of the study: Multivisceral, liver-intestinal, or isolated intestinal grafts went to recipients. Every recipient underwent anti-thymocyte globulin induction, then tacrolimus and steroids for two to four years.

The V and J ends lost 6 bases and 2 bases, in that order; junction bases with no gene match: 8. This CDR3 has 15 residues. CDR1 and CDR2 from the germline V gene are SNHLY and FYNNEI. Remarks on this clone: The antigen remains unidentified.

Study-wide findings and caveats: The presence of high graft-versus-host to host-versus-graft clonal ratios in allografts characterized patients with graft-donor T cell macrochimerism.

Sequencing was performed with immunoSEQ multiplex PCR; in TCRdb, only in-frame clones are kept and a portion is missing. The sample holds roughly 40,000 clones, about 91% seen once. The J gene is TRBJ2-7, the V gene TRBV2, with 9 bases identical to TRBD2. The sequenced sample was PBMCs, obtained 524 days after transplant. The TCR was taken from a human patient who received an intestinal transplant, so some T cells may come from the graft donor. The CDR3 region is CASSARLAGTYEQYF. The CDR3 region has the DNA TGTGCCAGCAGCGCACGTCTAGCGGGGACCTACGAGCAGTACTTC.